This T cell receptor beta chain was recovered during a study of blood T cell repertoires in COVID-19. The protocol was immunoSEQ multiplex PCR, while the TCRdb copy is restricted to in-frame clones and leaves out a portion. This sample has approximately 500,000 clones, with around 90% found just once. Between the trimmed V and J ends, which lost 8 bases and 7 bases, there was a span of 18 bases. The CDR3 is 14 amino acids. Germline CDR1 is LGHDT and CDR2 is YNNKEL (reference sequence). V is TRBV3-1 (or the pseudogene TRBV3-2) and J is TRBJ1-5, with a tentative D call TRBD1 (5 bases). The receptor was isolated from a woman between 50 and 59 years old with COVID-19, enrolled during active disease. The sample taken for sequencing was peripheral blood. CDR3 in amino acids: CASAQGGIGQPQHF. CDR3 DNA sequence: TGTGCCAGCGCTCAGGGAGGGATTGGACAGCCCCAGCATTTT.